The entry below describes one T cell receptor beta chain. This clone was counted between two and nine times. Its cognate antigen has yet to be identified. Base qualities are not recorded, but no much larger clone differs from it by a single base. The CDR3 runs 15 residues from the cysteine to the phenylalanine. The kept DNA is CDR3 alone, 45 bases in frame from the first base. At the junction V is shortened by 1 base and J by 7 bases; bases outside the gene matches: 4. CDR1 is given as SGHNT and CDR2 as YENEEA, both from the germline V gene. The library was made by the immunoSEQ multiplex PCR assay. What TCRdb holds here is the immuneACCESS table cut down to in-frame rearrangements. Part of the clones is not present; checked against another copy, under half of the missing clones reflect an unresolved V gene, and the others are unexplained. The sample records under 11,000 clones, around 80% of which are singletons. Less than 6.5% of the sample comes from the top ten.

The label giving this sample's treatment or condition can be read as: preoperative locoregional IRX-2 cytokine immunotherapy. The samples were obtained from a phase Ib study that tested preoperative, locoregional IRX-2 cytokine immunotherapy designed to prime immune responses. Before surgery, IRX-2 was given to the donors, who were patients with early-stage breast cancer. The sample is drawn from a study of preoperative IRX-2 immunotherapy in early breast cancer (dated by TCRdb to about 2019). The receptor comes from a human donor with breast cancer. The sequence joins TRBV11-3 to TRBJ1-4, and TRBD1 aligns with 9 junction nucleotides. The sequenced sample was lymph node tissue, obtained before IRX-2 immunotherapy. The nucleotide sequence is TGTGCCAGCAGCTTAGGGGACAGGGCGTCTGAAAAACTGTTTTTT. Translated, this is CASSLGDRASEKLFF. Joined to the reference TRBV11-3 and TRBJ1-4 proteins, this CDR3 gives the full variable domain: EAGVVQSPRYKIIEKKQPVAFWCNPISGHNTLYWYLQNLGQGPELLIRYENEEAVDDSQLPKDRFSAERLKGVDSTLKIQPAELGDSAVYLCASSLGDRASEKLFFGSGTQLSVL.